This TCR beta chain is drawn from a study of blood T cell repertoires in COVID-19. Whole-study context: Researchers got acute and convalescent COVID-19 samples from the United States, Italy and Spain. Sample material is recorded as cDNA or gDNA derived from T cells, B-cell-depleted T cells, or PBMCs.

The CDR3 has 14 residues. V was shortened by 8 bases and J by 5 bases, with 15 bases between the two germline ends. Germline V CDR1 and CDR2: SGHAT, FQNNGV. In the original analysis: Cell counts per sample came from amplifying reference gene primers. The data were produced by immunoSEQ multiplex PCR, yet TCRdb's version contains in-frame clones alone and is incomplete. That table gives V, J and clone size, and the DNA gave D and trimming. The sample lists about 60,000 clones, roughly four fifths occurring once. V usage is TRBV11-2 and J usage is TRBJ2-2; possible D gene TRBD2, 6 bases. Sequenced sample: peripheral blood. The origin of this receptor is a woman older than 75 with acute or convalescent COVID-19. CDR3 loop: CASSGGVWTGELFF. The CDR3 DNA follows: TGTGCCAGCTCAGGAGGGGTCTGGACCGGGGAGCTGTTTTTT. The entire variable domain, with the rest obtained from reference TRBV11-2 and TRBJ2-2, is as follows: EAGVAQSPRYKIIEKRQSVAFWCNPISGHATLYWYQQILGQGPKLLIQFQNNGVVDDSQLPKDRFSAERLKGVDSTLKIQPAKLEDSAVYLCASSGGVWTGELFFGEGSRLTVL.